A single sample gave rise to the 22 T cell receptor beta chains below, sequenced in a study of T cell repertoires in cytomegalovirus infection. Their target antigens are unknown. TCRdb itself ran the reads through MiXCR, one entry per CDR3 protein. The sample shows 80,000 or so distinct CDR3 sequences, 35% to 50% of them seen only once. Sequences were derived from CD8+ T cells from cultured PBMCs, sampled from culture after CMV antigen stimulation. The source of these receptors is a human donor in good health (CMV status not recorded). Some clones in this sample may be carry-over from other donors' samples.

This clonotype was seen only a few times. CDR3 coding DNA: TGTGCCATCAGTGAGTCTAGGGGGCAGGTGGATGGCTACACCTTC. It encodes CAISESRGQVDGYTF. The V and J genes are TRBV10-3 and TRBJ1-2, with TRBD1 matching over 7 bases. V shed 0 bases, J shed 6 bases, and the junction held 7 bases outside the gene matches. Germline V lookup: CDR1 ENHRY, CDR2 SYGVKD. The CDR3 loop spans 15 amino acids.

The chain employs TRBV6-1 and TRBJ1-1; D call uncertain. The V and J ends lost 0 bases and 0 bases respectively, with 8 bases between them. The CDR3 has 15 amino acids. CDR1 and CDR2 (germline): MNHNS, SASEGT. CDR3 nucleotides: TGTGCCAGCAGTGAAGCGCTAACGCTGAACACTGAAGCTTTCTTT. As protein: CASSEALTLNTEAFF.

The genes are TRBV6-5 and TRBJ2-1, with D unclear. CDR3 length: 14 residues. In germline, CDR1 is MNHEY, CDR2 SVGAGI. With 6 bases removed from V and 7 bases from J, the gap between germline ends came to 16 bases. CDR3 loop: CASRPQSPHNEQFF. The CDR3 DNA reads TGTGCCAGCAGGCCACAAAGCCCACATAATGAGCAGTTCTTC.

This clonotype was found a few times. This rearrangement joins TRBV7-9 to TRBJ1-5; 8 nucleotides match TRBD1. This CDR3 comprises 15 residues. In germline, CDR1 is SEHNR, CDR2 FQNEAQ (reference sequence). Unmatched junction bases numbered 2, after V lost 3 bases and J lost 1 base. CDR3 residues: CASSFGQGSNQPQHF. CDR3 in DNA: TGTGCCAGCAGCTTCGGACAGGGAAGCAATCAGCCCCAGCATTTT.

This clonotype was observed at least ten times. The V gene is TRBV27, the J gene TRBJ1-2; a weak D match, TRBD1 (6 bases). Germline V gene lookup returns CDR1 MNHEY and CDR2 SMNVEV (reference sequence). Trimming stripped 3 bases from V and 6 bases from J, with 17 bases between. CDR3 size: 15 residues. CDR3 protein: CASSLWTDIRDGYTF. CDR3 DNA sequence: TGTGCCAGCAGTTTGTGGACAGACATACGGGATGGCTACACCTTC.

This clonotype showed up just a few times. This rearrangement joins TRBV6-8 to TRBJ2-1, with D possibly being TRBD2 (5 bases). Germline loops: CDR1 MNHGY, CDR2 SAAAGT. The V and J ends lost 6 bases and 5 bases respectively, with 14 bases between them. The CDR3 is made up of 14 amino acids. The CDR3 loop is CASRLVEEHNEQFF. Here the CDR3 DNA reads TGTGCCAGCAGACTAGTAGAAGAACACAATGAGCAGTTCTTC.

CDR3 in amino acids: CASSPGPQGTDTQYF. CDR3 nucleotide sequence: TGTGCCAGCAGCCCGGGCCCACAGGGCACAGATACGCAGTATTTT. The rearrangement joins TRBV5-6 to TRBJ2-3, with a possible D match to TRBD1 (5 bases). CDR3 length: 15 amino acids. Between the trimmed V and J ends, which lost 4 bases and 1 base, there was a span of 13 bases. The germline V gene has CDR1 SGHDT and CDR2 YYEEEE.

This clonotype was detected a few times. The V and J genes are TRBV15 and TRBJ2-1; D might be TRBD1 (5 bases). From germline, CDR1 is LNHNV and CDR2 YYDKDF (reference sequence). This CDR3 contains 14 residues. The V end lost 3 bases, the J end lost 8 bases, and 14 bases lay between the germline ends. The DNA of the CDR3 is TGTGCCACCAGCAGTGTGGTACAGGTGGATGAGCAGTTCTTC. Amino acids: CATSSVVQVDEQFF.

In this sample, this clonotype turned up a few times. The rearrangement joins TRBV6-1 to TRBJ2-3; 10 bases agree with TRBD2. The length of the CDR3 is 15 residues. The junction had 5 bases not matched to a gene; V was cut back by 5 bases and J by 3 bases. Germline V CDR1 and CDR2: MNHNS, SASEGT. The CDR3 DNA follows: TGTGCCAGCAGTCCCATAGCGGGGGGTACAGATACGCAGTATTTT. Protein product: CASSPIAGGTDTQYF.

This clonotype was counted ten times or more. The rearrangement uses TRBV12-3 or TRBV12-4 and TRBJ1-3, with TRBD1 matching over 7 bases. V lost 6 bases, J lost 4 bases, and 12 bases stayed unmatched. This CDR3 region has 16 residues. The CDR3 coding sequence is TGTGCCAGCAGCCCGACCGGGACAGCGAACGGAAACACCATATATTTT. Encoded protein: CASSPTGTANGNTIYF.

The chain links TRBV7-9 to TRBJ2-7; tentative D call: TRBD1 (5 bases). CDR1 is SEHNR and CDR2 is FQNEAQ in the germline V gene (reference sequence). CDR3 length: 14 amino acids. V was pared by 4 bases and J by 5 bases, with 15 bases between. The CDR3 spells CASSSYHQGNEQYF. CDR3 in DNA: TGTGCCAGCAGCTCATACCACCAGGGAAACGAGCAGTACTTC.

The chain uses TRBV29-1 and TRBJ1-1, with a possible D match to TRBD1 (6 bases). Trimming removed 6 bases from V and 7 bases from J, with 12 bases in between. The V gene's germline CDR1 is SQVTM and CDR2 ANQGSEA. The CDR3 extends over 11 amino acids. Here the CDR3 reads CSVVQQGEAFF. The CDR3 DNA reads TGCAGCGTCGTACAACAGGGTGAAGCTTTCTTT.

The rearrangement joins TRBV7-6 to TRBJ1-1; D is perhaps TRBD1 (6 bases). CDR1 is SGHVS and CDR2 is FNYEAQ in the germline V gene. The length of the CDR3 is 14 residues. Trimming cost V 6 bases and J 8 bases, with 19 bases left between them. The CDR3 DNA is TGTGCCAGCAGACAAGGGGGGCAAGGTACCGAAGCTTTCTTT. Translated: CASRQGGQGTEAFF.

The table lists this clonotype with a few counts. This chain connects TRBV7-9 to TRBJ1-1; TRBD1 matches 9 bases. CDR3 size: 15 residues. V shed 5 bases, J shed 5 bases, and the junction held 9 bases outside the gene matches. Germline assignment: CDR1 SEHNR and CDR2 FQNEAQ (reference sequence). The CDR3 sequence: CASSLPQGAGTEAFF. As DNA, the CDR3 is TGTGCCAGCAGCCTACCACAGGGGGCGGGGACTGAAGCTTTCTTT.

The rearrangement joins TRBV28 to TRBJ2-2; tentatively, D is TRBD1 or TRBD2 (6 bases each). The V end lost 1 base, the J end lost 4 bases, and 16 bases lay between the germline ends. In germline, CDR1 is MDHEN, CDR2 SYDVKM. CDR3 size: 17 residues. The CDR3 loop reads CASSLLAGGSGTGELFF. The CDR3 DNA reads as TGTGCCAGCAGTTTATTGGCCGGGGGCAGCGGCACCGGGGAGCTGTTTTTT.

This clonotype was observed a handful of times. V is TRBV7-9 and J is TRBJ2-7; TRBD1 or TRBD2 may be the D gene (5 bases each). The CDR3 is 15 amino acids. Trimming stripped 2 bases from V and 0 bases from J, with 11 bases between. Looked up from germline, CDR1 is SEHNR and CDR2 is FQNEAQ (reference sequence). CDR3 sequence reads: CASSLRRDVSYEQYF. CDR3 nucleotide sequence: TGTGCCAGCAGCTTACGCAGGGACGTCTCCTACGAGCAGTACTTC.

This clonotype showed up just once. The V gene is TRBV19, the J gene TRBJ2-3; possibly TRBD1 for D (6 bases). The V gene lost 2 bases and the J gene lost 0 bases, with 15 bases spanning the gap. The CDR3 sequence is 17 residues long. CDR1 LNHDA and CDR2 SQIVND come from the germline V gene (reference sequence). The CDR3 bases are TGTGCCAGTAGTATAAACACAGGGTACGGTAGCACAGATACGCAGTATTTT. This gives the protein CASSINTGYGSTDTQYF.

V is TRBV14 and J is TRBJ2-1; D uncertain. V was pared by 0 bases and J by 5 bases, with 2 bases between. The CDR3 is 12 amino acids. CDR1 is SGHDN and CDR2 is FVKESK in the germline V gene. The CDR3 protein is CASSQDNNEQFF. CDR3 nucleotides: TGTGCCAGCAGCCAAGATAACAATGAGCAGTTCTTC.

This chain uses TRBV10-3 with TRBJ1-1, with 7 bases matching TRBD1. CDR3 length: 15 residues. V trimming: 3 bases; J trimming: 0 bases; junction bases outside the gene matches: 4. The V gene's germline CDR1 is ENHRY and CDR2 SYGVKD. DNA of the CDR3: TGTGCCATCAGTGAAGGGGGACAGATGAACACTGAAGCTTTCTTT. Translated: CAISEGGQMNTEAFF.

This chain uses TRBV4-1 with TRBJ1-2; maybe TRBD1 (6 bases). This CDR3 region has 14 residues. Deletions cut 1 base from V and 2 bases from J, with 8 bases between. Germline values: CDR1 MGHRA, CDR2 YSYEKL. This CDR3 reads CASSQGGQNYGYTF. As DNA, the CDR3 is TGCGCCAGCAGCCAAGGGGGGCAGAACTATGGCTACACCTTC.

This clonotype was observed a handful of times. V is TRBV7-9 and J is TRBJ2-3, with unresolved D. CDR3 length: 14 residues. The germline V gene has CDR1 SEHNR and CDR2 FQNEAQ (reference sequence). Trimming pared 5 bases from V and 2 bases from J, leaving 11 bases between. The CDR3 bases are TGTGCCAGCAGCCCACCCAGGACCACAGATACGCAGTATTTT. Translating gives CASSPPRTTDTQYF.

This clonotype was observed many times. The J gene is TRBJ2-4, the V gene TRBV7-6; possibly TRBD2 for D (6 bases). Trimming stripped 0 bases from V and 8 bases from J, with 14 bases between. Germline V gives CDR1 SGHVS, CDR2 FNYEAQ. The CDR3 spans 15 residues. The CDR3 loop reads CASSLAAGSGDIQYF. The CDR3 DNA follows: TGTGCCAGCAGCTTAGCGGCCGGGAGTGGGGACATTCAGTACTTC.